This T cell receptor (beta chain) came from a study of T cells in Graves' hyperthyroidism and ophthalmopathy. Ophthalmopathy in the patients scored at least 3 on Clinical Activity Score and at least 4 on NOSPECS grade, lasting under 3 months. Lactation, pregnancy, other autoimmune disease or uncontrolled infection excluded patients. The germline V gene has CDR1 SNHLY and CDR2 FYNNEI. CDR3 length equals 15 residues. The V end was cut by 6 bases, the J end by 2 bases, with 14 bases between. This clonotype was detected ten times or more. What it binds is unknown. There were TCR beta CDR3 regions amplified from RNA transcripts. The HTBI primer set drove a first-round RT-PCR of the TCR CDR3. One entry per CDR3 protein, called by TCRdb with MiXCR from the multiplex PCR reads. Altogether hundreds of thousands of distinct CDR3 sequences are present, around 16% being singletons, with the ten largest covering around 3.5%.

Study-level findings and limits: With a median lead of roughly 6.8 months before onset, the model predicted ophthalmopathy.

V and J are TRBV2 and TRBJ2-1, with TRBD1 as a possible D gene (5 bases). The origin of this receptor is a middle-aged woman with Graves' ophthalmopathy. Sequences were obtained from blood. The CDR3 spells CASRTGRAPYNEQFF. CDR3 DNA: TGTGCCAGCAGGACCGGCAGGGCTCCCTACAATGAGCAGTTCTTC. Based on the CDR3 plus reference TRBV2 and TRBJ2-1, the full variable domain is EPEVTQTPSHQVTQMGQEVILRCVPISNHLYFYWYRQILGQKVEFLVSFYNNEISEKSEIFDDQFSVERPDGSNFTLKIRSTKLEDSAMYFCASRTGRAPYNEQFFGPGTRLTVL.